These 4 T cell receptor beta chains were sequenced from one sample in a study of T-cell reconstitution after alpha-beta-depleted transplantation in children. Molecular barcoding with unique molecular identifiers was used for the TCRbeta library. One entry per CDR3 protein results from TCRdb running MiXCR on the PCR reads. Found here are a few hundred thousand distinct CDR3 sequences, 20% to 30% of them singletons; the top ten hold approximately 39%. The specimen was PBMCs, collected before TCRalphabeta/CD19-depleted stem cell transplant. The receptors here all came from a boy in the first two years of life with Wiskott-Aldrich syndrome, due to receive a stem cell transplant.

The V call is TRBV29-1, the J call TRBJ1-1, with TRBD1 identical over 7 bases. The CDR3 runs to 13 residues. The trim removed 6 bases at V and 0 bases at J, leaving 4 bases unmatched. CDR1 is SQVTM, CDR2 ANQGSEA, per germline. The CDR3 loop reads CSVTTGLNTEAFF. Here the CDR3 DNA reads TGCAGCGTAACGACAGGGTTGAACACTGAAGCTTTCTTT.

This rearrangement joins TRBV5-1 to TRBJ2-1, with 10 bases aligning to TRBD2. Germline CDR1 is SGHRS and CDR2 is YFSETQ. J lost 5 bases, V lost 5 bases, and 7 bases had no gene match. CDR3 length: 15 amino acids. This CDR3 reads CASREPGLANNEQFF. The CDR3 region has the DNA TGCGCCAGCAGGGAGCCGGGACTAGCGAACAATGAGCAGTTCTTC.

This clonotype was counted ten times or more. V usage is TRBV20-1 and J usage is TRBJ2-2; 7 positions agree with TRBD1. Looked up from germline, CDR1 is DFQATT and CDR2 is SNEGSKA (reference sequence). V lost 0 bases and J lost 1; bases outside the gene matches: 5. The CDR3 length is 16 residues. The CDR3, as DNA: TGCAGTGCTAGAGATCGGAGACAGGGGAACACCGGGGAGCTGTTTTTT. It encodes CSARDRRQGNTGELFF.

This sequence joins TRBV4-1 and TRBJ2-1, with a possible D match to TRBD2 (6 bases). V was pared by 0 bases and J by 2 bases, with 11 bases between. This CDR3 has 16 amino acids. Germline loops: CDR1 MGHRA, CDR2 YSYEKL. The CDR3 reads CASSQETGVTYNEQFF. The CDR3 nucleotides are TGCGCCAGCAGCCAAGAAACGGGAGTCACCTACAATGAGCAGTTCTTC.